This T cell receptor beta chain was profiled in a study of shared clonotypes between healthy human individuals. Samples underwent the assay at deep level. TCRdb keeps only in-frame clones here, not all; method: immunoSEQ multiplex PCR. The table lists about 580,000 clones, nearly 98% of them singletons. As defined, naive CD8 cells were CD45RO-negative and positively selected for CCR7, with terminally differentiated effector memory CD45RA+ cells excluded. Regarding the study as a whole: Blood alone was sampled, and tissue repertoires likely differ. All-four-donor shared clonotypes had higher generation probabilities than non-shared clonotypes did.

The CDR3 consists of 16 residues. V was cut by 0 bases and J by 8 bases, with 16 bases left in between. CDR1 and CDR2 (germline): LGHNA, YSLEER. With regard to this clone: Its target is unknown.

This rearrangement joins TRBV4-3 to TRBJ1-4, with D hard to call. The clonotype comes from a man aged 25-40 years in good health. What was sequenced was naive CD8+ T cells sorted from blood. CDR3 sequence: CASSQDLDGVQEKLFF. In DNA, the CDR3 is TGCGCCAGCAGCCAAGATCTGGACGGGGTTCAAGAAAAACTGTTTTTT.